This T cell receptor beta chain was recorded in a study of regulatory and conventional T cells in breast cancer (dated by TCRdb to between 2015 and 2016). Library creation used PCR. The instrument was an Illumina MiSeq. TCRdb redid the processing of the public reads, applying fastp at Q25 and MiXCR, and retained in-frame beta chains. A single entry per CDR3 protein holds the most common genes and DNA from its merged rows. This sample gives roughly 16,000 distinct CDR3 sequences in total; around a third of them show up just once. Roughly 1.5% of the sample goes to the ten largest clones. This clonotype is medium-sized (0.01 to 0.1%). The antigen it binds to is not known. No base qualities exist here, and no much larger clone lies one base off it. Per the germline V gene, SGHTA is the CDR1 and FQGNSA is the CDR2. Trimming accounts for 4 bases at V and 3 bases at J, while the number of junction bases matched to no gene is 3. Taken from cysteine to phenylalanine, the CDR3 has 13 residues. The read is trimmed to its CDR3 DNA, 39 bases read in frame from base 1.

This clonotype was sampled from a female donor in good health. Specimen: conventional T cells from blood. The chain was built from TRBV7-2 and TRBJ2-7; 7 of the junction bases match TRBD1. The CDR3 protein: CASSWDRYYEQYF. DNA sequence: TGTGCCAGCAGCTGGGACAGATACTACGAGCAGTACTTC.